The rows below give T cell receptor beta chains drawn from one sample of a study of T cell responses to AZD1222 COVID-19 vaccine. The data were produced by immunoSEQ multiplex PCR, yet TCRdb's version contains in-frame clones alone and is incomplete. Here the sample spans approximately 180,000 clones, about nine tenths being singletons. Sequencing used peripheral blood, obtained on day 0 of AZD1222 vaccination. The receptors were gathered from an adult in good health. The CDR3 runs from the conserved cysteine through the conserved F or W. Each record gives: V gene, clone size, J gene, D gene, CDR3 DNA, CDR3 protein. D genes are given only for firm matches. Clone size is not always given. Where it is, it says once, few, many or a class for expanded clones.

>TRBV2|.|TRBJ2-4|.
TGTGCCAGCAGTGCGGAGATTCTAGCCAAAAACATTCAGTACTTC
CASSAEILAKNIQYF
>TRBV18|once|TRBJ1-3|.
TGTGCCAGCTCACCAAATGCGCAGACAGGCCCAGGGGAATATTTT
CASSPNAQTGPGEYF
>TRBV5-1|.|TRBJ2-7|.
TGCGCCAGCAGAGGCGGGCAGAGCTCCTACGAGCAGTACTTC
CASRGGQSSYEQYF
>TRBV7-3|.|TRBJ2-2|.
TGTGCCAGCAGCTTAACGACAGGGAACACCGGGGAGCTGTTTTTT
CASSLTTGNTGELFF
>TRBV7-7|.|TRBJ1-1|.
TGTGCCAGCAGCCCGTTCTCAGGGACAATGAACACTGAAGCTTTCTTT
CASSPFSGTMNTEAFF
>TRBV28|.|TRBJ1-2|TRBD1
TGTGCCAGCAGAGTGGGGGGACAGGTCGATGGCTACACCTTC
CASRVGGQVDGYTF
>TRBV28|.|TRBJ2-4|TRBD2
TGTGCCAGCCTATCCGGGACTAGCGGGACGAAGGCCAAAAACATTCAGTACTTC
CASLSGTSGTKAKNIQYF
>TRBV2|.|TRBJ1-4|.
TGTGCCAGCAGTAAGACAGTGGAAAAACTGTTTTTT
CASSKTVEKLFF
>TRBV6-6|.|TRBJ2-7|.
TGTGCCAGCAGTTCTCAGGGCCTTCCCTACGAGCAGTACTTC
CASSSQGLPYEQYF
>TRBV6-6|.|TRBJ2-3|.
TGTGCCAGCAGTTACTCTGGGAGGGGGGGTACGCAGTATTTT
CASSYSGRGGTQYF
>TRBV9|.|TRBJ1-1|TRBD1
TGTGCCAGCAGCCCGCAGGGACAGTCTGAAGCTTTCTTT
CASSPQGQSEAFF
>TRBV5-1|.|TRBJ2-2|TRBD1
TGCGCCAGCAGCTCAAAAAGGGACAGGGCGAACACCGGGGAGCTGTTTTTT
CASSSKRDRANTGELFF
>TRBV7-8|.|TRBJ2-7|TRBD2
TGTGCCAGCGGAACCGGGACTAGCGGAGTCTCCTCTGGCGAGCAGTACTTC
CASGTGTSGVSSGEQYF
>TRBV28|.|TRBJ2-7|.
TGTGCCAGCAGTTTCTTGGGGGCGGGAGAATCTGACGAGCAGTACTTC
CASSFLGAGESDEQYF
>TRBV7-2|.|TRBJ2-1|.
TGTGCCAGCAGCTTAGGGGTGAATGAGCAGTTCTTC
CASSLGVNEQFF
>TRBV5-5|.|TRBJ2-7|TRBD2
TGTGCCAGCAGCTCCCCTGGGGAGGGCCGGCATGAGCAGTACTTC
CASSSPGEGRHEQYF
>TRBV18|.|TRBJ1-6|.
TGTGCCAGCTCACCACGGGCGAAACCCCTCCACTTT
CASSPRAKPLHF